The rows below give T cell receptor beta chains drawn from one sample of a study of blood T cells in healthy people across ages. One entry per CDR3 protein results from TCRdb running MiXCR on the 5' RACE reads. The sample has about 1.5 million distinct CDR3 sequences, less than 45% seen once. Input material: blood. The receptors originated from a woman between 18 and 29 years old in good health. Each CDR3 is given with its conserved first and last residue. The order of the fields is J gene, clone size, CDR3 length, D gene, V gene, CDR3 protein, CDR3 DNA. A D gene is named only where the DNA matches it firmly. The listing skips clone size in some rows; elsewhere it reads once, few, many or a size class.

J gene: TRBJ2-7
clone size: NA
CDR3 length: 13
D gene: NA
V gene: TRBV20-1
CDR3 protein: CSARRQRTYEQYF
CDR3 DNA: TGCAGTGCTAGGCGCCAGAGGACCTACGAGCAGTACTTC

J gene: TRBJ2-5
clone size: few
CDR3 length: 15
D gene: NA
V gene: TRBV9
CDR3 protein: CASSLEALGMDEQYF
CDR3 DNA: TGTGCCAGCAGCTTAGAGGCCCTCGGGATGGATGAGCAGTACTTC

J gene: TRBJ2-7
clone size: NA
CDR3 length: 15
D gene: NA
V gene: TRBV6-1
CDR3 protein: CASTEDGSSYNEQYF
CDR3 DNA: TGTGCCAGCACCGAGGACGGAAGCTCCTACAATGAGCAGTACTTC

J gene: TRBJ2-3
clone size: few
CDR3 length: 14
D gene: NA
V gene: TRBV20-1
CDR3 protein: CSAPSDIRTDTQYF
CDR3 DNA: TGCAGTGCCCCTAGTGACATCCGCACAGATACGCAGTATTTT

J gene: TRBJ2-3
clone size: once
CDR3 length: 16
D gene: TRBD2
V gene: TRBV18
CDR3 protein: CASFRGLAASTDTQYF
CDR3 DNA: TGTGCCAGCTTCCGAGGACTAGCGGCTAGCACAGATACGCAGTATTTT

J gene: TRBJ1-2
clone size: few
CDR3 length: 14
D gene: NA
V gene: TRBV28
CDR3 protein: CASIMGGDNYGYTF
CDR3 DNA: TGTGCCAGTATAATGGGGGGCGACAACTATGGCTACACCTTC

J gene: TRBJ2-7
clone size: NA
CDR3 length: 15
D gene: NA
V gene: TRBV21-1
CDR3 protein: CASSSPTGGGYEQYF
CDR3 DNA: TGTGCCAGCAGCTCCCCCACAGGGGGGGGCTACGAGCAGTACTTC

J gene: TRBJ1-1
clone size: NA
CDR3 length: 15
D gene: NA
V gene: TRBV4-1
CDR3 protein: CASSQVVTTGTEAFF
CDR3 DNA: TGCGCCAGCAGCCAAGTGGTGACGACTGGTACTGAAGCTTTCTTT

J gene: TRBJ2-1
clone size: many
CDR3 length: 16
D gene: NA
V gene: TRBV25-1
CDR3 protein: CASSAPGPLLDNEQFF
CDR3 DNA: TGTGCCAGCAGTGCCCCCGGCCCTCTCTTGGACAATGAGCAGTTCTTC

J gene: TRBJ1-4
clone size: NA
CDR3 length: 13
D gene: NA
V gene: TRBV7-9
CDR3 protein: CASTPGGIEKLFF
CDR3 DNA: TGTGCCAGCACCCCCGGTGGTATTGAAAAACTGTTTTTT

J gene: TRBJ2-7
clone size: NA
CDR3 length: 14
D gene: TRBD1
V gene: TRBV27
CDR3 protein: CASSLRQGLCEQYF
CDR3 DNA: TGTGCCAGCAGTTTAAGACAGGGGCTCTGTGAGCAGTACTTC